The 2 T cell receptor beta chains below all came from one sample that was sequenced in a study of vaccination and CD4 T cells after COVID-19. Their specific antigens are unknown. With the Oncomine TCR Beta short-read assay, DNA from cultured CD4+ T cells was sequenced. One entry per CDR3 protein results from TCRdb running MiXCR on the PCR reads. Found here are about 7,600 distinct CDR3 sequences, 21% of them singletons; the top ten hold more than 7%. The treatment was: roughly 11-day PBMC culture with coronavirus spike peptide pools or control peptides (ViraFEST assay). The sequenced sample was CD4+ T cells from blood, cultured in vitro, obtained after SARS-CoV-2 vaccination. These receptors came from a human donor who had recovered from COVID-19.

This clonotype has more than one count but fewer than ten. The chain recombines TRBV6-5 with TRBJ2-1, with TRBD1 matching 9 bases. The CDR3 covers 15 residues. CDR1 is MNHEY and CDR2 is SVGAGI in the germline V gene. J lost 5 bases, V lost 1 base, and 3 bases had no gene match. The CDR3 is CASSYYGDRDNEQFF. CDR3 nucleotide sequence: TGTGCCAGCAGTTACTACGGGGACAGGGACAATGAGCAGTTCTTC.

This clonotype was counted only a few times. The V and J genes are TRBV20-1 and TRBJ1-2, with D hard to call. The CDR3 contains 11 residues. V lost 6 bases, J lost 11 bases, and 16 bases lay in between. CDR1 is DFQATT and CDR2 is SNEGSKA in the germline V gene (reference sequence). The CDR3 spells CSAPRSDRYTF. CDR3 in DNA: TGCAGTGCCCCGCGGTCCGACCGGTACACCTTC.